The 28 T cell receptor beta chains given below trace back to one sample, sequenced in a study of T cells in Graves' hyperthyroidism and ophthalmopathy. Amplified TCR beta CDR3 regions came from RNA transcripts. During a first-round RT-PCR of the TCR CDR3, the HTBI primer set was used. In TCRdb, the multiplex PCR reads were re-called with MiXCR into one record per CDR3 protein. The sample lists about 200,000 distinct CDR3 sequences, around 16% occurring once. Sequenced sample: blood. These receptors were collected from a man aged 40-55 years with Graves' hyperthyroidism.

This sequence joins TRBV6-1 and TRBJ1-4; weak D call: TRBD1 (5 bases). The length of the CDR3 is 16 residues. Trimming shortened V by 0 bases and J by 5 bases, and 13 bases separated the two germline ends. CDR1 is MNHNS, CDR2 SASEGT, per germline. The CDR3 loop is CASSEARGEANEKLFF. The CDR3 DNA reads TGTGCCAGCAGTGAAGCGCGAGGGGAGGCGAATGAAAAACTGTTTTTT.

This clonotype has ten or more counts. This chain connects TRBV27 to TRBJ1-4; D remains unclear. Trimming left V 5 bases short and J 13 bases short, with 14 bases between. The CDR3 runs to 12 residues. CDR1 and CDR2 from the germline V gene are MNHEY and SMNVEV (reference sequence). CDR3 sequence: CASSLRADLLFF. The CDR3 DNA sequence: TGTGCCAGCAGTCTACGGGCCGACTTACTGTTTTTT.

The CDR3 loop is CTATRGGQPQHF. The CDR3, as DNA: TGCACCGCTACCAGGGGTGGTCAGCCCCAGCATTTT. The genes are TRBV20-1 and TRBJ1-5; tentatively, D is TRBD1 (6 bases). The CDR3 is made up of 12 amino acids. Germline loops: CDR1 DFQATT, CDR2 SNEGSKA (reference sequence).

This clonotype occurred many times. The chain uses TRBV15 and TRBJ2-7; 7 bases align to TRBD1. Germline V lookup: CDR1 LNHNV, CDR2 YYDKDF (reference sequence). The CDR3 has 15 amino acids. The J segment lost 1 base and the V segment lost 1 base, leaving 4 bases of the junction unmatched. The CDR3 DNA reads as TGTGCCACCAGCAGAGGAGGGACAGAATCCTACGAGCAGTACTTC. Its protein is CATSRGGTESYEQYF.

This clonotype has more than one count but fewer than ten. DNA of the CDR3: TGTGCCAGCAGCCAAGATTATGCGGCAGGGACCCACGAGCAGTACTTC. Encoded protein: CASSQDYAAGTHEQYF. The chain recombines TRBV3-1 with TRBJ2-7; the D call may be TRBD1 or TRBD2 (5 bases each). V lost 0 bases and J lost 5, with 17 bases in between. CDR3 length equals 16 residues. Germline lookup yields CDR1 LGHDT and CDR2 YNNKEL (reference sequence).

In this sample, this clonotype turned up many times. The rearrangement joins TRBV6-1 to TRBJ2-7, with 11 bases matching TRBD1. Germline CDR1 is MNHNS and CDR2 is SASEGT. The length of the CDR3 is 15 residues. The V gene end was trimmed by 7 bases and the J gene end by 2 bases; junction bases not matched to a gene: 7. CDR3 sequence reads: CASNEGQGGTYEQYF. The CDR3 DNA reads TGTGCCAGCAATGAGGGACAGGGGGGAACCTACGAGCAGTACTTC.

This chain uses TRBV6-1 with TRBJ1-2, with TRBD1 matching over 8 bases. Per the germline V gene, CDR1 is MNHNS and CDR2 is SASEGT. V shed 4 bases and J 7 bases; nucleotides not matched to a gene: 14. The CDR3 consists of 16 residues. CDR3 nucleotide sequence: TGTGCCAGCAGTGTGGTCTGGACAGGGTCAAACAGTGGCTACACCTTC. It codes for CASSVVWTGSNSGYTF.

The table lists this clonotype with many counts. The chain combines TRBV5-4 with TRBJ1-2, with 8 bases identical to TRBD1. V shed 4 bases and J 4 bases; nucleotides not matched to a gene: 6. The CDR3 runs to 14 residues. Germline V gives CDR1 SGHNT, CDR2 YYREEE (reference sequence). The CDR3 nucleotides read TGTGCCAGCAGCGATCAGGGGGCGGCCTATGGCTACACCTTC. It specifies CASSDQGAAYGYTF. The full variable domain, with the rest looked up from reference TRBV5-4 and TRBJ1-2, is ETGVTQSPTHLIKTRGQQVTLRCSSQSGHNTVSWYQQALGQGPQFIFQYYREEENGRGNFPPRFSGLQFPNYSSELNVNALELDDSALYLCASSDQGAAYGYTFGSGTRLTVV.

The chain joins TRBV7-3 to TRBJ1-5, with a tentative D call TRBD1 (5 bases). CDR1 and CDR2 from the germline V gene are SGHTA and FQGTGA. This CDR3 has 15 amino acids. The germline V and J ends were trimmed by 5 bases and 2 bases, with 13 bases remaining between them. Here the CDR3 reads CASSRLAGGNQPQHF. In nucleotides, the CDR3 is TGTGCCAGCAGCCGACTAGCGGGGGGCAATCAGCCCCAGCATTTT.

This clonotype has ten or more counts. The V gene is TRBV20-1, the J gene TRBJ2-3; D gene unclear. Germline values: CDR1 DFQATT, CDR2 SNEGSKA (reference sequence). The CDR3 runs 14 residues. V dropped 4 bases and J dropped 1 base, with 12 bases sitting between them. The CDR3 bases are TGCAGTGCTACGACGCACTCAGGCACAGATACGCAGTATTTT. Translation gives CSATTHSGTDTQYF.

This clonotype was observed at least ten times. The chain uses TRBV18 and TRBJ2-1; no definite D call. Per the germline V gene, CDR1 is KGHSH and CDR2 is LQKENI. Trimming took off 4 bases at V and 0 bases at J, with 13 bases between the two ends. This CDR3 spans 16 amino acids. Here the CDR3 reads CASSRTTNPSYNEQFF. CDR3 DNA sequence: TGTGCCAGCTCACGAACTACGAATCCCTCCTACAATGAGCAGTTCTTC. The variable domain in full, with the rest retrieved from reference TRBV18 and TRBJ2-1, is NAGVMQNPRHLVRRRGQEARLRCSPMKGHSHVYWYRQLPEEGLKFMVYLQKENIIDESGMPKERFSAEFPKEGPSILRIQQVVRGDSAAYFCASSRTTNPSYNEQFFGPGTRLTVL.

This clonotype has more than one count but fewer than ten. CDR3 sequence (DNA): TGTGCCAGTAGCTTGGACAGGGTTTTCGACGAGCAGTACTTC. Its protein is CASSLDRVFDEQYF. The V call is TRBV19, the J call TRBJ2-7; 8 bases are shared with TRBD1. The length of the CDR3 is 14 residues. The V gene end was trimmed by 6 bases and the J gene end by 5 bases; junction bases not matched to a gene: 9. In germline, CDR1 is LNHDA, CDR2 SQIVND (reference sequence).

This clonotype has at least ten counts. The gene calls are TRBV5-1 and TRBJ2-2, with 8 bases that match TRBD2. J gave up 5 bases and V 0 bases, and 3 bases lay outside the gene matches. The CDR3 runs to 15 residues. Germline V gene lookup returns CDR1 SGHRS and CDR2 YFSETQ. The chain's CDR3 is CASSLEAGGTGELFF. The CDR3 DNA sequence: TGCGCCAGCAGCTTGGAGGCGGGGGGAACCGGGGAGCTGTTTTTT.

This clonotype has ten or more counts. V is TRBV5-6 and J is TRBJ2-7; TRBD1 agrees at 8 bases. CDR1 SGHDT and CDR2 YYEEEE come from the germline V gene. This CDR3 spans 14 amino acids. The J segment lost 2 bases and the V segment lost 3 bases, leaving 4 bases of the junction unmatched. The CDR3 here is CASSSNRGTYEQYF. CDR3 DNA: TGTGCCAGCAGCTCGAACAGGGGGACCTACGAGCAGTACTTC.

This clonotype has a handful of counts. The gene calls are TRBV27 and TRBJ2-7; D is unresolved. The length of the CDR3 is 14 residues. V dropped 6 bases and J dropped 2 bases, with 14 bases sitting between them. Germline V gene sequence: CDR1 MNHEY, CDR2 SMNVEV (reference sequence). CDR3 loop: CASSRNLGTYEQYF. CDR3 sequence (DNA): TGTGCCAGCAGCCGCAATCTGGGGACCTACGAGCAGTACTTC.

This clonotype was counted ten times or more. The gene calls are TRBV5-5 and TRBJ2-7, with 8 nucleotides matching TRBD1. Trimming at V came to 6 bases and at J to 0 bases, leaving 5 bases not matched to a gene. Per germline, CDR1 SGHKS and CDR2 YYEKEE (reference sequence). The CDR3 has 14 residues. CDR3 sequence (DNA): TGTGCCAGCACCACTACAGGGGGCTCCTACGAGCAGTACTTC. Its translation: CASTTTGGSYEQYF. The full variable domain, its missing parts supplied by reference TRBV5-5 and TRBJ2-7, is DAGVTQSPTHLIKTRGQQVTLRCSPISGHKSVSWYQQVLGQGPQFIFQYYEKEERGRGNFPDRFSARQFPNYSSELNVNALLLGDSALYLCASTTTGGSYEQYFGPGTRLTVT.

In this sample, this clonotype turned up many times. V gene TRBV20-1 combines with J gene TRBJ2-7; perhaps TRBD1 as D (6 bases). Germline V CDR1 and CDR2: DFQATT, SNEGSKA (reference sequence). The CDR3 is 12 residues long. The V end was cut by 5 bases, the J end by 3 bases, with 11 bases between. CDR3 amino acids: CSARDTLYEQYF. The CDR3 DNA is TGCAGTGCTCGGGACACCCTCTACGAGCAGTACTTC.

The V call is TRBV5-4, the J call TRBJ2-5; D gene uncertain. The germline gives CDR1 SGHNT, CDR2 YYREEE (reference sequence). The CDR3 is 15 amino acids. The V and J ends lost 4 bases and 2 bases respectively, with 15 bases between them. The CDR3 here is CASSPLTSEQETQYF. The CDR3 DNA reads TGTGCCAGCAGCCCATTGACGTCAGAACAAGAGACCCAGTACTTC.

This clonotype was counted ten times or more. Compared with germline, one end of the junction differs, possibly owing to a read error. The rearrangement uses TRBV12-3 or TRBV12-4 and TRBJ1-1; D remains unclear. The CDR3 runs 13 residues. CDR3 nucleotide sequence: TGTGCCAGTAGTTTGCCAGTGAACACTGAAGCTTTCTTT. It encodes CASSLPVNTEAFF.

To note about this clonotype: A much bigger clone sits one base away, suggesting this may be a read error. This CDR3 is CAITNNRDRAINQQFF. CDR3 nucleotide sequence: TGTGCCATCACAAACAACCGGGACCGAGCCATCAATCAGCAGTTCTTC. The chain uses TRBV10-3 and TRBJ2-1, with D perhaps assigned TRBD1 or TRBD2 (5 bases each). This CDR3 has 16 amino acids. Germline CDR1 and CDR2: ENHRY and SYGVKD.

This clonotype has at least ten counts. The chain couples TRBV7-2 to TRBJ2-1, with a weak D call TRBD2 (6 bases). Germline V gives CDR1 SGHTA, CDR2 FQGNSA. This CDR3 spans 13 amino acids. The V gene lost 5 bases and the J gene lost 9 bases, with 14 bases spanning the gap. Written as DNA, the CDR3 is TGTGCCAGCAGCCTCGGGACTTTCAGTGAGCAGTTCTTC. This codes for CASSLGTFSEQFF.

This clonotype was counted only a few times. The chain couples TRBV29-1 to TRBJ1-2, with TRBD1 matching over 9 bases. This CDR3 has 16 amino acids. The trim removed 3 bases at V and 2 bases at J, leaving 10 bases unmatched. Germline values: CDR1 SQVTM, CDR2 ANQGSEA. The CDR3 nucleotides read TGCAGCGTTGATTGGGACAGGGTGACCCCAAACTATGGCTACACCTTC. Its translation: CSVDWDRVTPNYGYTF.

This clonotype was seen a few times. V and J are TRBV4-1 and TRBJ2-7; 7 nucleotides align to TRBD1. The V segment lost 3 bases and the J segment 3 bases; nucleotides outside the gene matches: 5. CDR1 is MGHRA, CDR2 YSYEKL, per germline. The CDR3 extends over 14 amino acids. CDR3 sequence: CASSQGRQGYEQYF. CDR3 nucleotide sequence: TGCGCCAGCAGCCAGGGACGACAGGGCTACGAGCAGTACTTC.

This clonotype was found many times. This chain joins TRBV28 and TRBJ1-1; 9 bases align to TRBD1. The CDR3 is 15 residues long. V dropped 7 bases and J dropped 4; count of bases not matched to a gene: 10. Germline V gene data show CDR1 as MDHEN and CDR2 as SYDVKM. The CDR3 coding sequence is TGTGCCAGCATCTCAGCCGGGACAGGGACCACTGAAGCTTTCTTT. Translation gives CASISAGTGTTEAFF.

This clonotype appeared a few times. Sequence at one end of the junction differs from germline and may be a read error. CDR3 region: CATSKRWGGMNTEAFF. The CDR3 DNA is TGTGCCACCAGCAAACGATGGGGGGGAATGAACACTGAAGCTTTCTTT. The chain combines TRBV5-6 with TRBJ1-1; D may be TRBD1 (5 bases). The CDR3 is 16 amino acids. Germline V gene lookup returns CDR1 SGHDT and CDR2 YYEEEE.

This clonotype showed up many times. This chain connects TRBV28 to TRBJ1-4, with D tentatively TRBD1 (5 bases). Trimming took 8 bases from V and 5 from J, leaving 9 bases between them. CDR1 is MDHEN, CDR2 SYDVKM, per germline. The CDR3 sequence is 12 residues long. The CDR3 region is CASGRGNEKLFF. The CDR3 DNA is TGTGCCAGCGGTAGGGGAAATGAAAAACTGTTTTTT.

This clonotype was observed at least ten times. The chain is built from TRBV5-1 and TRBJ2-7; 7 nucleotides agree with TRBD1. The germline V gene encodes CDR1 SGHRS and CDR2 YFSETQ. The CDR3 is made up of 15 amino acids. With 0 bases clipped from V and 3 bases from J, the junction kept 6 bases outside the gene matches. CDR3 nucleotides: TGCGCCAGCAGCTTGGGGGACAGTCAATTCTACGAGCAGTACTTC. It translates to CASSLGDSQFYEQYF.

This clonotype was found many times. The chain carries TRBV5-1 and TRBJ2-1; D may be TRBD2 (5 bases). CDR1 is SGHRS, CDR2 YFSETQ, per germline. The CDR3 is 15 amino acids. V dropped 0 bases and J dropped 1 base, with 8 bases sitting between them. CDR3 coding DNA: TGCGCCAGCAGCTTGGACGGGGAATCCTACAATGAGCAGTTCTTC. It translates to CASSLDGESYNEQFF.